Sequencing of this T cell receptor (beta chain) was carried out in a study of human T cells and chemical hapten exposure. The germline V gene encodes CDR1 SGHNT and CDR2 YYREEE (reference sequence). The CDR3 sequence is 14 residues long. Trimming cost V 4 bases and J 2 bases; bases outside gene matches: 5. Noted time point: pre-sensitization, week 0. Documented treatment: therapeutic diphenylcyclopropenone sensitization with weekly scalp DPC. The study extracted total RNA from unfractionated whole blood. In TCRdb, the RACE reads were re-called with MiXCR into one record per CDR3 protein. The data contain around 380,000 distinct CDR3 sequences, about 5% of them singletons.

The specimen was whole blood, collected in connection with sensitization to the hapten diphenylcyclopropenone (DPC). The rearrangement joins TRBV5-4 to TRBJ2-7; 8 bases align to TRBD2. The TCR originated in a woman aged 18-35 years with alopecia areata. Some clones in this sample may be carry-over from other donors' samples. CDR3 coding DNA: TGTGCCAGCAGCCCGGGACTAGGGACCTACGAGCAGTACTTC. Its protein product is CASSPGLGTYEQYF. The full variable domain, rest sourced from reference TRBV5-4 and TRBJ2-7, is ETGVTQSPTHLIKTRGQQVTLRCSSQSGHNTVSWYQQALGQGPQFIFQYYREEENGRGNFPPRFSGLQFPNYSSELNVNALELDDSALYLCASSPGLGTYEQYFGPGTRLTVT.